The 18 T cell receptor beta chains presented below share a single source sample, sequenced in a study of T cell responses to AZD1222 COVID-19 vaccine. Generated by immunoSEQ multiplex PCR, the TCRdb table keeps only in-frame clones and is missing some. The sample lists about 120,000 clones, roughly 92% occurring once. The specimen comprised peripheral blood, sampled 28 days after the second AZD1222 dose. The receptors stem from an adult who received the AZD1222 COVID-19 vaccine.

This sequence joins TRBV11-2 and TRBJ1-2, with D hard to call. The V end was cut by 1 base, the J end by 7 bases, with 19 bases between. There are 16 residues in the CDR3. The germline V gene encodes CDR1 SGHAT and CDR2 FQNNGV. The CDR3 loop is CASSLAFGGPMAGYTF. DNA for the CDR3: TGTGCCAGCAGCTTAGCGTTCGGCGGCCCAATGGCTGGCTACACCTTC.

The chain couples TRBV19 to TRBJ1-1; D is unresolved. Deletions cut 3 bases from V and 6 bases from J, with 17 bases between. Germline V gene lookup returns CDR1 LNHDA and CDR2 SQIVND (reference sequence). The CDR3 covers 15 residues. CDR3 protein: CASSITPPRSAEAFF. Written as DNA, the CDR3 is TGTGCCAGTAGTATTACCCCCCCAAGGAGTGCTGAAGCTTTCTTT.

The CDR3 nucleotides read TGTGCCAGCAGTTACTCTACGAAGGACGTACGGCTCCAAGAGACCCAGTACTTC. This encodes CASSYSTKDVRLQETQYF. The rearrangement uses TRBV6-2 or TRBV6-3 and TRBJ2-5; D is unresolved. This CDR3 spans 18 amino acids. Germline V CDR1 and CDR2: MNHEY, SVGEGT. Trimming removed 0 bases at V and 1 base at J, with 18 bases between.

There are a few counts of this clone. The CDR3 sequence: CASSLGGTQYF. For the CDR3, the DNA is TGTGCCAGCAGCTTGGGAGGGACCCAGTACTTC. The genes are TRBV5-6 and TRBJ2-5; D gene uncertain. Germline V gives CDR1 SGHDT, CDR2 YYEEEE. The V end was cut by 0 bases, the J end by 7 bases, with 4 bases between. This CDR3 comprises 11 residues. The whole variable domain, remainder taken from reference TRBV5-6 and TRBJ2-5, is DAGVTQSPTHLIKTRGQQVTLRCSPKSGHDTVSWYQQALGQGPQFIFQYYEEEERQRGNFPDRFSGHQFPNYSSELNVNALLLGDSALYLCASSLGGTQYFGPGTRLLVL.

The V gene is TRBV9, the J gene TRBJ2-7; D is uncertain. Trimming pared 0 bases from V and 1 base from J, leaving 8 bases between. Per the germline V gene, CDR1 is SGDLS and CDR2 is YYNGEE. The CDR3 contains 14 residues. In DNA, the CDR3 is TGTGCCAGCAGCGTAGTAGCAGGTTCCTACGAGCAGTACTTC. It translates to CASSVVAGSYEQYF.

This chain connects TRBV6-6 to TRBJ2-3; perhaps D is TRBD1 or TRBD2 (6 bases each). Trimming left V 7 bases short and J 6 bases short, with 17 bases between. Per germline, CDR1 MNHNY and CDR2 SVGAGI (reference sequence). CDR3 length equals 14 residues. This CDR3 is CASTLGGRMDTQYF. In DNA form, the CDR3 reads TGTGCCAGCACTCTAGGGGGGAGGATGGATACGCAGTATTTT.

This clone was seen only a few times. CDR3 loop: CASSLGWGTEAFF. DNA for the CDR3: TGTGCCAGCAGCTTAGGGTGGGGCACTGAAGCTTTCTTT. The chain is built from TRBV7-2 and TRBJ1-1; D not resolved. V was pared by 1 base and J by 4 bases, with 7 bases between. The germline V gene has CDR1 SGHTA and CDR2 FQGNSA. CDR3 length: 13 residues. The full variable domain, in which reference TRBV7-2 and TRBJ1-1 provide the parts outside the CDR3, is GAGVSQSPSNKVTEKGKDVELRCDPISGHTALYWYRQSLGQGLEFLIYFQGNSAPDKSGLPSDRFSAERTGGSVSTLTIQRTQQEDSAVYLCASSLGWGTEAFFGQGTRLTVV.

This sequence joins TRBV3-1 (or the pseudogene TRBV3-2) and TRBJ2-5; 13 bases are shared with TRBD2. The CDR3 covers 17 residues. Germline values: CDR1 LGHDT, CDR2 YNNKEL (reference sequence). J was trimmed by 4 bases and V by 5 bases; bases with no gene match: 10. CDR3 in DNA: TGTGCCAGCAGCTTGGGACTAGCGGGACCTGAGGGAGAGACCCAGTACTTC. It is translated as CASSLGLAGPEGETQYF.

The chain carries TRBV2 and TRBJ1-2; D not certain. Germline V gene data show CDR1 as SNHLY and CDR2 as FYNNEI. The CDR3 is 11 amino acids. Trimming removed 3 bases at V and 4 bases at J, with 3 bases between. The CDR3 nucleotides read TGTGCCAGCAGTGACGGCTATGGCTACACCTTC. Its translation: CASSDGYGYTF.

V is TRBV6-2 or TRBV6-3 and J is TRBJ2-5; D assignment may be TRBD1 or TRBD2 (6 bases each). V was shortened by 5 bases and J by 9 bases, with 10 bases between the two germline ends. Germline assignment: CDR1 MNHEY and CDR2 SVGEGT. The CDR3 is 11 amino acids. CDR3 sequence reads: CASSRGEAQYF. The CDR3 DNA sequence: TGTGCCAGCAGTAGGGGGGAGGCCCAGTACTTC.

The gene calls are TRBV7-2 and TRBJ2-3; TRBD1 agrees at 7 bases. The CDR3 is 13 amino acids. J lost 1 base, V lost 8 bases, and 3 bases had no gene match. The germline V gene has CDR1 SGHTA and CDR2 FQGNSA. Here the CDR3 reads CASLTGGTDTQYF. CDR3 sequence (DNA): TGTGCCAGCCTAACAGGGGGCACAGATACGCAGTATTTT.

The CDR3 is CASSLEILEDEAFF. CDR3 nucleotide sequence: TGCGCCAGCAGCTTGGAGATCCTGGAGGATGAAGCTTTCTTT. The chain has TRBV5-1 and TRBJ1-1; D remains unclear. Germline V gene lookup returns CDR1 SGHRS and CDR2 YFSETQ. V gave up 0 bases and J gave up 7 bases, with 13 bases separating them. CDR3 size: 14 residues.

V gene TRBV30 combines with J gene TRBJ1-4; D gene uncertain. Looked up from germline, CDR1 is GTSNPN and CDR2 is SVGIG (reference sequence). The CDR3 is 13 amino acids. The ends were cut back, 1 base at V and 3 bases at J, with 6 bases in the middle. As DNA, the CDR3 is TGTGCCTGGAGTGGGGATTCTAATGAAAAACTGTTTTTT. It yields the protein CAWSGDSNEKLFF.

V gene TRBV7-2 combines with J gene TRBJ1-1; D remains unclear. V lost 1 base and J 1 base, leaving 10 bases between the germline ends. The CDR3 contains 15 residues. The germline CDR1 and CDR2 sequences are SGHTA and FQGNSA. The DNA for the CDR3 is TGTGCCAGCAGCTTAGTTTCGGGTAGGAACACTGAAGCTTTCTTT. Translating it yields CASSLVSGRNTEAFF.

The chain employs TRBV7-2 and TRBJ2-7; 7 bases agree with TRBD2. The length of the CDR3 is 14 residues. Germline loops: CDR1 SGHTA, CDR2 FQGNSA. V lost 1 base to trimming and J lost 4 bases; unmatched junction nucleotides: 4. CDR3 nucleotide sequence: TGTGCCAGCAGCTTAGGTAGCGGGTTTTACGAGCAGTACTTC. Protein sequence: CASSLGSGFYEQYF.

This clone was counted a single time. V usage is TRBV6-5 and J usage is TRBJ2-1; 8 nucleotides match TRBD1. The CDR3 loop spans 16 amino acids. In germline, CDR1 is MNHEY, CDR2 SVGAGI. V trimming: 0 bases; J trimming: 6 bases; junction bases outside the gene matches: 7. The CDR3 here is CASSYSQGVSFNEQFF. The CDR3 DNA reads TGTGCCAGCAGTTACTCACAGGGGGTATCATTCAATGAGCAGTTCTTC.

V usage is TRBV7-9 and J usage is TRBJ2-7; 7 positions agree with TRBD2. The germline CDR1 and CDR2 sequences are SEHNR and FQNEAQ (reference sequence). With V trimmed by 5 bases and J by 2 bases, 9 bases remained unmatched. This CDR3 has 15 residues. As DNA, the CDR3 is TGTGCCAGCAGCGGAAAACTAGCGTGGGCCTACGAGCAGTACTTC. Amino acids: CASSGKLAWAYEQYF.

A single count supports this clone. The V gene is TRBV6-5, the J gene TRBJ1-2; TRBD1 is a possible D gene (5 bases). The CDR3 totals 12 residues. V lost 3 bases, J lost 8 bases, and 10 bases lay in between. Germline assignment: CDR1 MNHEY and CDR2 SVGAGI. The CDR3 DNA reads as TGTGCCAGCAGTTATGGGGCTGGGGGCTACACCTTC. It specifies CASSYGAGGYTF.